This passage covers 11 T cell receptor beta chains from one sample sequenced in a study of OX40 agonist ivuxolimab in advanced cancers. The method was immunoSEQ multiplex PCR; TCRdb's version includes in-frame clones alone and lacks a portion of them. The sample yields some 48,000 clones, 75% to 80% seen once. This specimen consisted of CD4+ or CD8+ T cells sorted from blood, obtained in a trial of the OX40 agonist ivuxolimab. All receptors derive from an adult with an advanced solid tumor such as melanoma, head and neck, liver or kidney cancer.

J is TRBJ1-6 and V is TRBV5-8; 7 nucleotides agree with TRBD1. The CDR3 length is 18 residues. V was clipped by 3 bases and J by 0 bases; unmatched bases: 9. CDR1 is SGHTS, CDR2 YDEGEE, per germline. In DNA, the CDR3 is TGTGCCAGCAGCTCACTTCCGGGACAGAGCTCCTATAATTCACCCCTCCACTTT. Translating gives CASSSLPGQSSYNSPLHF.

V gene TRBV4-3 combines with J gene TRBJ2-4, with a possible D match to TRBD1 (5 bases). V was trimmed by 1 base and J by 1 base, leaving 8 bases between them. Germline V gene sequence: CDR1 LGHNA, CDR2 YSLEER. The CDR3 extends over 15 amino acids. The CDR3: CASSQVAGAKNIQYF. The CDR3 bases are TGCGCCAGCAGCCAAGTGGCAGGGGCCAAAAACATTCAGTACTTC.

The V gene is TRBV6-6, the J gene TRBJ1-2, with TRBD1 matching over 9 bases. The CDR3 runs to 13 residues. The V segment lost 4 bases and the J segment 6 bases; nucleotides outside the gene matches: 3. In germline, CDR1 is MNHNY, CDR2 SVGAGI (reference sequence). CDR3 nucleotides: TGTGCCAGCAGTTCAAGGGACAGGGATGGCTACACCTTC. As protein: CASSSRDRDGYTF.

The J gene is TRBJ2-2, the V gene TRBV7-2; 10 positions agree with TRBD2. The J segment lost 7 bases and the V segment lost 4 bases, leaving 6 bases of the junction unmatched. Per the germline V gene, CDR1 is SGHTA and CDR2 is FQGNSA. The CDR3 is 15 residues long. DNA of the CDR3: TGTGCCAGCAGCTCGCTAGCGGGAGCGGGCGGGGAGCTGTTTTTT. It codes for CASSSLAGAGGELFF.

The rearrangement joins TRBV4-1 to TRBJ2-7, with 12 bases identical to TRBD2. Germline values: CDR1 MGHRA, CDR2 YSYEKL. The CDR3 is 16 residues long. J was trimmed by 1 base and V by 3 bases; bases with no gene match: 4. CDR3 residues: CASSQAGLAGSYEQYF. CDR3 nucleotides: TGCGCCAGCAGCCAGGCAGGACTAGCGGGGTCCTACGAGCAGTACTTC.

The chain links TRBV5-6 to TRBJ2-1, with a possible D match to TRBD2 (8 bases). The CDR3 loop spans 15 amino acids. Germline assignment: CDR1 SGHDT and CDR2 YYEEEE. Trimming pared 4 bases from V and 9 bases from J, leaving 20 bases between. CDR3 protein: CASSPGGDSPSEQFF. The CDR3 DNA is TGTGCCAGCAGCCCGGGGGGGGACAGCCCCAGTGAGCAGTTCTTC.

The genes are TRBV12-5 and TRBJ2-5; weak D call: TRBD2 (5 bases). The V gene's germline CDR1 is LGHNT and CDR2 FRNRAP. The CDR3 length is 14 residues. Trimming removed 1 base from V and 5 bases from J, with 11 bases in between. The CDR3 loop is CASGLALGVETQYF. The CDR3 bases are TGTGCTAGTGGTTTGGCCCTCGGGGTGGAGACCCAGTACTTC.

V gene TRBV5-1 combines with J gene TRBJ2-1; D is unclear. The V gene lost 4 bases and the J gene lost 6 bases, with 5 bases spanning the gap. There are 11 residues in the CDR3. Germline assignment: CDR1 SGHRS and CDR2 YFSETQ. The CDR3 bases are TGCGCCAGCAGCACCGCCAATGAGCAGTTCTTC. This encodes CASSTANEQFF.

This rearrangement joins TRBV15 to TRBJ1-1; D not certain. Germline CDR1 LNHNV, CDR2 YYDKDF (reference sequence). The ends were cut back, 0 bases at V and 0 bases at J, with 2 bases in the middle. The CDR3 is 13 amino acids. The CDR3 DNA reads TGTGCCACCAGCAGAGACTTGAACACTGAAGCTTTCTTT. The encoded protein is CATSRDLNTEAFF.

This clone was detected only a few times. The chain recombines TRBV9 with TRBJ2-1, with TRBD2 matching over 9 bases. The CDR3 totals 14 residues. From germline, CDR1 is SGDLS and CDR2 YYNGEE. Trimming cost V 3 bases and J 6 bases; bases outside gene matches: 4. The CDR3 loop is CASSGGGASNEQFF. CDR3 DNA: TGTGCCAGCAGCGGCGGGGGGGCGAGCAATGAGCAGTTCTTC.

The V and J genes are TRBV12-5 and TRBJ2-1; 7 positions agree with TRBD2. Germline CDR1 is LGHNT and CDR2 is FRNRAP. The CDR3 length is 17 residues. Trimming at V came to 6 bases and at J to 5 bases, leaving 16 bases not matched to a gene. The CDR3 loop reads CASGLRTAGADNNEQFF. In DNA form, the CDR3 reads TGTGCTAGTGGCTTGCGAACGGCGGGAGCAGATAACAATGAGCAGTTCTTC.